This T cell receptor beta chain was captured by sequencing in a study of blood T cell repertoires in COVID-19. Authors' data handling: Reference gene primers were amplified, and this amplification served to estimate nucleated cell counts. Data came from immunoSEQ multiplex PCR; TCRdb stores just in-frame clones and leaves some out. The V and J calls and clone size are taken from that table; D and trimming were inferred from the DNA. The repertoire holds 150,000 to 250,000 clones, with 75% to 90% as singletons. There are 15 residues in the CDR3. The V end lost 2 bases, the J end lost 0 bases, and 11 bases lay between the germline ends. CDR1 and CDR2 from the germline V gene are LGHNA and YSLEER. Participant-reported clinical history was the basis for cohort assignment.

This receptor was obtained from a woman between 25 and 40 years old who had recovered from COVID-19. V and J are TRBV4-3 and TRBJ2-7; no clear D. The sample comprised PBMCs or T cells enriched from blood (not recorded which). As DNA, the CDR3 is TGCGCCAGCAGCCAATTTTACGGTAGCTCCTACGAGCAGTACTTC. This sequence encodes CASSQFYGSSYEQYF.